This T cell receptor (beta chain) is from a study of beta chain features in type 1 diabetes. Study results and limitations: VDJ junctions from patients with type 1 diabetes contained fewer insertions and more deletions.

Expressed TCRB transcripts were sequenced because the entire RNA isolate underwent reverse transcription. The read count averaged roughly 4 million across naive, central memory and regulatory T cell samples. TCRdb's table, derived via immunoSEQ multiplex PCR, lists solely in-frame clones and lacks some. The data contain about 38,000 clones, about two thirds of them singletons. The authors took one heparinised blood draw, averaging roughly 100 mL, from each donor. Over 95% purity was reached by all sorted populations. As regards this clone: Its specificity is not known.

The TCR sequence derives from a woman in her 30s in good health. Sequencing was performed on Tregs from blood.

CDR3 sequence reads: CASSSVDEQYF. The CDR3 DNA reads as TGTGCCAGCAGTTCCGTAGACGAGCAGTACTTC. This sequence joins TRBV28 and TRBJ2-7; D remains ambiguous. CDR3 length equals 11 residues. V was clipped by 4 bases and J by 5 bases, with 6 bases between them. CDR1 MDHEN and CDR2 SYDVKM come from the germline V gene. Full variable domain (missing parts from reference TRBV28 and TRBJ2-7): DVKVTQSSRYLVKRTGEKVFLECVQDMDHENMFWYRQDPGLGLRLIYFSYDVKMKEKGDIPEGYSVSREKKERFSLILESASTNQTSMYLCASSSVDEQYFGPGTRLTVT.